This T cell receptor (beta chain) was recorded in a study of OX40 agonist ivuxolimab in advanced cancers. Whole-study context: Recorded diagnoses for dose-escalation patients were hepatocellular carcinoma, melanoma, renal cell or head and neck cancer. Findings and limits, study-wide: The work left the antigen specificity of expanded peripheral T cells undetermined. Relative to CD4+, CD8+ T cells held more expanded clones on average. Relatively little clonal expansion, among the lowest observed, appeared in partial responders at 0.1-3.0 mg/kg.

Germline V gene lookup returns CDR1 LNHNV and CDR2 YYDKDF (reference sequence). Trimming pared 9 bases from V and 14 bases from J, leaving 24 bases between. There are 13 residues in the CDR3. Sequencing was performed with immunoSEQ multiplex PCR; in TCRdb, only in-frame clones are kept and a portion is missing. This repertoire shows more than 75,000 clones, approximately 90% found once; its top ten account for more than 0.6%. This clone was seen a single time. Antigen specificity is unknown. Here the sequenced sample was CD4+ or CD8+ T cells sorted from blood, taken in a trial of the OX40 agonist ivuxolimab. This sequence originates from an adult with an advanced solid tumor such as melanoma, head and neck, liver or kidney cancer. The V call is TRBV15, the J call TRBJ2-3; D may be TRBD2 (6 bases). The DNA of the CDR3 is TGTGCCACTACTCCGCGAAGGCGGGAAGAAATGTATTTT. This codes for CATTPRRREEMYF. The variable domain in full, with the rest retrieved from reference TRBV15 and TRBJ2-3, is DAMVIQNPRYQVTQFGKPVTLSCSQTLNHNVMYWYQQKSSQAPKLLFHYYDKDFNNEADTPDNFQSRRPNTSFCFLDIRSPGLGDTAMYLCATTPRRREEMYFGPGTRLTVL.